One and the same sample provided the 7 T cell receptor beta chains below, sequenced in a study of blood T cell repertoires in COVID-19. Using immunoSEQ multiplex PCR, the repertoire was profiled, and TCRdb retains in-frame clones only, with some absent. The data show about 440,000 clones, with less than 95% seen just once and approximately 0.65% held by the top ten. Sequencing was carried out using PBMCs or T cells enriched from blood (not recorded which). These TCRs come from a man aged 18 to 30 who had recovered from COVID-19.

V gene TRBV19 combines with J gene TRBJ2-5, with 9 bases matching TRBD2. CDR1 and CDR2 (germline): LNHDA, SQIVND (reference sequence). V dropped 6 bases and J dropped 6; count of bases not matched to a gene: 8. The CDR3 loop spans 14 amino acids. The CDR3 DNA is TGTGCCAGTAGAAGTAGCGGGAGTCCACAGACCCAGTACTTC. Translation gives CASRSSGSPQTQYF.

This chain links TRBV12-5 with TRBJ1-4; 7 bases match TRBD1. CDR3 length: 13 residues. CDR1 is LGHNT, CDR2 FRNRAP, per germline. The V gene end was trimmed by 8 bases and the J gene end by 5 bases; junction bases not matched to a gene: 5. The CDR3 region has the DNA TGTGCTAGTTCTGGCAGGGGGAATGAAAAACTGTTTTTT. The encoded protein is CASSGRGNEKLFF.

The chain links TRBV2 to TRBJ2-7, with D possibly matching TRBD1 (5 bases). The CDR3 extends over 14 amino acids. From germline, CDR1 is SNHLY and CDR2 FYNNEI. V dropped 7 bases and J dropped 3 bases, with 16 bases sitting between them. This CDR3 is CASNARTDIYEQYF. CDR3 coding DNA: TGTGCCAGCAACGCTAGGACGGACATCTACGAGCAGTACTTC.

The chain links TRBV7-2 to TRBJ1-5; a weak D match, TRBD1 (5 bases). The CDR3 has 14 amino acids. V lost 5 bases, J lost 1 base, and 9 bases lay in between. The germline CDR1 and CDR2 sequences are SGHTA and FQGNSA. CDR3 in DNA: TGTGCCAGCAGCCCAGGGAGGAGCAATCAGCCCCAGCATTTT. It specifies CASSPGRSNQPQHF. The whole variable domain, remainder taken from reference TRBV7-2 and TRBJ1-5, is GAGVSQSPSNKVTEKGKDVELRCDPISGHTALYWYRQSLGQGLEFLIYFQGNSAPDKSGLPSDRFSAERTGGSVSTLTIQRTQQEDSAVYLCASSPGRSNQPQHFGDGTRLSIL.

This chain joins TRBV7-9 and TRBJ1-4; D perhaps matches TRBD1 (5 bases). Germline assignment: CDR1 SEHNR and CDR2 FQNEAQ (reference sequence). The CDR3 contains 15 residues. V was trimmed by 5 bases and J by 6 bases, leaving 16 bases between them. In DNA form, the CDR3 reads TGTGCCAGCAGCCACGCCAGGGCTCTTTATGAAAAACTGTTTTTT. It encodes CASSHARALYEKLFF. Using reference TRBV7-9 and TRBJ1-4 for the parts outside the CDR3, the full variable domain is DTGVSQNPRHKITKRGQNVTFRCDPISEHNRLYWYRQTLGQGPEFLTYFQNEAQLEKSRLLSDRFSAERPKGSFSTLEIQRTEQGDSAMYLCASSHARALYEKLFFGSGTQLSVL.

This clone was observed once. The chain uses TRBV10-2 and TRBJ1-5; 12 bases match TRBD1. This CDR3 is built from 20 residues. The V gene's germline CDR1 is WSHSY and CDR2 SAAADI. The V gene end was trimmed by 3 bases and the J gene end by 6 bases; junction bases not matched to a gene: 18. Written as DNA, the CDR3 is TGCGCCAGCAGTGAACCTTATGGGGGACAGGGGGCCGTAGTGGGTCAGCCCCAGCATTTT. Translated: CASSEPYGGQGAVVGQPQHF.

The chain employs TRBV4-2 and TRBJ1-5; TRBD1 matches 7 bases. With V trimmed by 4 bases and J by 7 bases, 10 bases remained unmatched. CDR1 LGHNA and CDR2 YNFKEQ come from the germline V gene. This CDR3 is 15 amino acids long. The CDR3 region is CASSLYRGAVQPQHF. The CDR3 DNA follows: TGTGCCAGCAGCCTCTACAGGGGAGCCGTCCAGCCCCAGCATTTT.